This T cell receptor beta chain was profiled in a study of T cell repertoires in cytomegalovirus infection (dated by TCRdb to between 2017 and 2020). Describing the broader study: Peptide stimulations targeted recently identified HLA-C-restricted CMV epitopes, whose presentation resists viral immunomodulation, together with well-studied HLA-B-restricted epitopes. The HLA type of each donor mattered for the analysis, because public TCR beta signatures pointed to carriage of CMV infection along with the matching HLA type.

The treatment or condition label for this specimen denotes: in vitro stimulation with specific CMV peptide epitopes to enrich CMV-specific T cells. CDR3 length: 16 amino acids, cysteine to phenylalanine. CDR3 DNA only is kept here, 48 bases in frame from base 1. Trimming costs V 5 bases and J 3 bases, and their ends lie 16 bases apart. From a lookup of the germline V gene, CDR1 and CDR2 are MNHGY and SVAAGI. Reads for this sample came from an Illumina HiSeq 1500. TCRdb applied fastp at Q25 and MiXCR to the public reads, then kept only in-frame beta chains. All rows with the same CDR3 protein become a single entry with the most common DNA and genes. The sample table contains roughly 920,000 distinct CDR3 sequences; only one count was recorded for 31% of them. The ten most abundant clones make up roughly 13% of the sample. What the study reported, not specific to this receptor: The ex vivo response was dominated by HLA-C-restricted CMV-specific TCR beta clonotypes, which also provided the single most frequent clonotype in two of eight donors. In both this cohort and an independent cohort of some 350 donors, the cumulative frequency of public TCR beta family members distinguished carriers of CMV infection plus the relevant HLA type.

About this clonotype itself: Its antigen is not yet known. No base quality values were provided; no much bigger clone lies one nucleotide off.

The chain links TRBV6-9 with TRBJ1-4; matching of 5 bases hints at TRBD1 as the D gene. The sequenced sample was cultured CD8+ T cells from PBMCs, obtained from culture after CMV antigen stimulation. The receptor's source is a human donor in good health (CMV status not recorded). Some clones in this sample may be carry-over from other donors' samples. The nucleotide sequence is TGTGCCAGCAGTCCGGGGGTCTACTCTGCTAATGAAAAACTGTTTTTT. This translates into CASSPGVYSANEKLFF.